Shown below are 31 T cell receptor beta chains from a single sample sequenced in a study of T-cell reconstitution after alpha-beta-depleted transplantation in children. TCRbeta library preparation incorporated unique molecular identifiers. TCRdb re-derived calls from the PCR reads in MiXCR, one entry per CDR3 protein. Of about 980,000 distinct CDR3 sequences in the sample, 25% to 30% are singletons; the top ten hold 25% to 35%. Specimen: PBMCs, mostly from graft donor cells, collected 360 days after TCRalphabeta/CD19-depleted stem cell transplant. These receptors originate from a boy less than two years old who had a stem cell transplant for SCID, so the T cells may come from the graft donor.

This chain links TRBV20-1 with TRBJ1-2, with D possibly TRBD1 on 6 matching bases. The V end lost 6 bases, the J end lost 6 bases, and 11 bases lay between the germline ends. Per the germline V gene, CDR1 is DFQATT and CDR2 is SNEGSKA (reference sequence). The CDR3 is 11 residues long. CDR3 in DNA: TGCAGTGCGGTAGGGGGGCATGGCTACACCTTC. Amino acids: CSAVGGHGYTF.

This sequence joins TRBV12-3 or TRBV12-4 and TRBJ1-1; perhaps TRBD1 as D (5 bases). The ends were cut back, 2 bases at V and 4 bases at J, with 11 bases in the middle. The CDR3 is 14 residues long. This chain's CDR3 is CASSLSWGSTEAFF. The CDR3 DNA follows: TGTGCCAGCAGTTTAAGTTGGGGGAGCACTGAAGCTTTCTTT.

The rearrangement joins TRBV10-3 to TRBJ2-5; maybe TRBD2 (5 bases). V was cut by 4 bases and J by 0 bases, with 9 bases left in between. The germline V gene has CDR1 ENHRY and CDR2 SYGVKD. The CDR3 totals 14 residues. The CDR3 DNA reads TGTGCCATCAGTGGGCAGCGGAACCAAGAGACCCAGTACTTC. Residues: CAISGQRNQETQYF.

V is TRBV18 and J is TRBJ2-3; 11 nucleotides line up with TRBD2. Germline V gene data show CDR1 as KGHSH and CDR2 as LQKENI. The CDR3 length is 16 residues. The V segment lost 4 bases and the J segment 2 bases; nucleotides outside the gene matches: 5. The CDR3 nucleotides are TGTGCCAGCTCACACACTAGCGGGAGTTCCACAGATACGCAGTATTTT. This gives the protein CASSHTSGSSTDTQYF.

This clonotype was counted only a few times. The chain has TRBV20-1 and TRBJ2-2, with 9 bases fitting TRBD1. J gave up 6 bases and V 4 bases, and 6 bases lay outside the gene matches. The CDR3 extends over 14 amino acids. Per the germline V gene, CDR1 is DFQATT and CDR2 is SNEGSKA (reference sequence). CDR3 nucleotides: TGCAGTGCTATGACAGGGGGAGATCCCGGGGAGCTGTTTTTT. It translates to CSAMTGGDPGELFF.

At least ten counts were recorded for this clonotype. The chain employs TRBV5-1 and TRBJ1-2; D is uncertain. V lost 0 bases to trimming and J lost 7 bases, with 19 bases between them. The length of the CDR3 is 16 residues. Germline assignment: CDR1 SGHRS and CDR2 YFSETQ. In DNA form, the CDR3 reads TGCGCCAGCAGCTTGGGTAGGTCCCTCCCGATTGGTGGCTACACCTTC. Protein: CASSLGRSLPIGGYTF.

This clonotype was counted a few times. V gene TRBV5-1 combines with J gene TRBJ2-7, with TRBD1 matching 10 bases. The CDR3 sequence is 18 residues long. V lost 3 bases, J lost 3 bases, and 15 bases stayed unmatched. CDR1 is SGHRS, CDR2 YFSETQ, per germline. CDR3 in amino acids: CASSYEDRGRNVVYEQYF. CDR3 in DNA: TGCGCCAGCAGCTACGAAGACAGGGGGCGTAATGTGGTCTACGAGCAGTACTTC.

This clonotype was seen more than once but under ten times. This chain connects TRBV5-1 to TRBJ2-1, with TRBD1 identical over 10 bases. Germline trimming cut 0 bases from V and 6 bases from J; bases unmatched to any gene: 6. Germline CDR1 reads SGHRS; CDR2 reads YFSETQ. There are 16 residues in the CDR3. CDR3 coding DNA: TGCGCCAGCAGCTTGGGAGCGGGACAGGGGTTCAATGAGCAGTTCTTC. Translated, it gives CASSLGAGQGFNEQFF.

This clonotype appeared a few times. This chain connects TRBV6-1 to TRBJ2-6; weak D call: TRBD2 (5 bases). Trimming left V 7 bases short and J 6 bases short, with 22 bases between. The CDR3 is 17 amino acids. Germline-derived CDR1 and CDR2 are MNHNS and SASEGT. This CDR3 is CASTSGRLTLTANVLTF. CDR3 DNA: TGTGCCAGCACCTCCGGCAGACTAACTCTGACGGCCAACGTCCTGACTTTC.

The chain is built from TRBV4-1 and TRBJ2-7, with D perhaps matching TRBD1 (5 bases). This CDR3 comprises 15 residues. The V gene's germline CDR1 is MGHRA and CDR2 YSYEKL. V lost 3 bases, J lost 11 bases, and 23 bases lay in between. CDR3 nucleotides: TGCGCCAGCAGCCACCATCAGGGTGAAGTGGCGAAGGAGTACTTC. Translation: CASSHHQGEVAKEYF.

The rearrangement joins TRBV9 to TRBJ2-3; 7 bases align to TRBD1. There are 14 residues in the CDR3. After removal of 8 bases from V and 6 bases from J, the junction contained 12 bases not matched to a gene. Per the germline V gene, CDR1 is SGDLS and CDR2 is YYNGEE. The CDR3 sequence is CARNGEGAEDTQYF. The CDR3 nucleotides read TGTGCCAGAAACGGAGAGGGGGCCGAGGATACGCAGTATTTT.

This clonotype has a handful of counts. The chain couples TRBV7-2 to TRBJ2-3; TRBD2 matches 7 bases. The junction had 6 bases not matched to a gene; V was cut back by 1 base and J by 2 bases. Germline CDR1 reads SGHTA; CDR2 reads FQGNSA. This CDR3 region has 16 residues. CDR3 nucleotides: TGTGCCAGCAGCTTAGGGGGGGGACTGATCACAGATACGCAGTATTTT. Translation gives CASSLGGGLITDTQYF.

V and J are TRBV7-8 and TRBJ2-3; the D gene is possibly TRBD2 (6 bases). The CDR3 length is 14 residues. V was clipped by 4 bases and J by 1 base, with 9 bases between them. The germline gives CDR1 SGHVS, CDR2 FQNEAQ. This chain's CDR3 is CASSSGEGTDTQYF. The CDR3 coding sequence is TGTGCCAGCAGCTCCGGGGAGGGCACAGATACGCAGTATTTT.

V and J are TRBV9 and TRBJ2-1, with 12 bases lining up with TRBD2. V lost 2 bases and J lost 9; bases outside the gene matches: 9. The CDR3 runs 16 residues. Germline V gives CDR1 SGDLS, CDR2 YYNGEE. In DNA form, the CDR3 reads TGTGCCAGCAGCGTGCCTAGCGGGGGGGCATGGGGTGAGCAGTTCTTC. Protein product: CASSVPSGGAWGEQFF.

The rearrangement uses TRBV25-1 and TRBJ1-1; D uncertain. Between the trimmed V and J ends, which lost 8 bases and 0 bases, there was a span of 10 bases. The V gene's germline CDR1 is MGHDK and CDR2 SYGVNS. This CDR3 contains 13 residues. In DNA, the CDR3 is TGTGCCAGCCGACCTCCTTTGAACACTGAAGCTTTCTTT. Translating gives CASRPPLNTEAFF.

The chain recombines TRBV7-9 with TRBJ2-1, with 7 bases lining up with TRBD2. V shed 0 bases and J 4 bases; nucleotides not matched to a gene: 6. Per the germline V gene, CDR1 is SEHNR and CDR2 is FQNEAQ (reference sequence). The CDR3 runs 16 residues. CDR3 sequence (DNA): TGTGCCAGCAGCTTAGCGCGGGGGAAAGTATACAATGAGCAGTTCTTC. Translating gives CASSLARGKVYNEQFF. Variable domain in full (rest from reference TRBV7-9 and TRBJ2-1): DTGVSQNPRHKITKRGQNVTFRCDPISEHNRLYWYRQTLGQGPEFLTYFQNEAQLEKSRLLSDRFSAERPKGSFSTLEIQRTEQGDSAMYLCASSLARGKVYNEQFFGPGTRLTVL.

This clonotype has a handful of counts. The CDR3 DNA is TGTGCCATCAGTTGGGGGGCCGGGACAGGCCCCTACGAGCAGTACTTC. Translation: CAISWGAGTGPYEQYF. The chain has TRBV10-3 and TRBJ2-7, with 8 bases aligning to TRBD1. Germline CDR1 reads ENHRY; CDR2 reads SYGVKD. The CDR3 totals 16 residues. The J segment lost 2 bases and the V segment lost 5 bases, leaving 11 bases of the junction unmatched.

This clonotype was detected a few times. The V gene is TRBV9, the J gene TRBJ2-2; 9 bases match TRBD2. V lost 4 bases and J lost 4; bases outside the gene matches: 14. There are 18 residues in the CDR3. CDR1 SGDLS and CDR2 YYNGEE come from the germline V gene. CDR3 sequence reads: CASSLLPLSGGVTGELFF. In nucleotides, the CDR3 is TGTGCCAGCAGCCTTTTGCCCCTTAGCGGGGGTGTCACCGGGGAGCTGTTTTTT. The complete variable domain, with remaining parts taken from reference TRBV9 and TRBJ2-2, reads DSGVTQTPKHLITATGQRVTLRCSPRSGDLSVYWYQQSLDQGLQFLIQYYNGEERAKGNILERFSAQQFPDLHSELNLSSLELGDSALYFCASSLLPLSGGVTGELFFGEGSRLTVL.

V gene TRBV3-1 combines with J gene TRBJ2-1; 8 positions match TRBD2. CDR3 size: 15 residues. The V gene's germline CDR1 is LGHDT and CDR2 YNNKEL (reference sequence). Trimming removed 4 bases from V and 4 bases from J; junction bases left unmatched: 6. The CDR3 loop reads CASSPQRGPYNEQFF. CDR3 in DNA: TGTGCCAGCAGCCCTCAGCGGGGGCCATACAATGAGCAGTTCTTC.

This clonotype was seen more than once but under ten times. The chain joins TRBV5-1 to TRBJ2-7, with D unclear. Germline V gives CDR1 SGHRS, CDR2 YFSETQ. The CDR3 runs to 12 residues. V was cut by 3 bases and J by 7 bases, with 11 bases left in between. CDR3 nucleotides: TGCGCCAGCAGCTCTGGAATGGGGGAGCAGTACTTC. Protein sequence: CASSSGMGEQYF.

This chain connects TRBV10-3 to TRBJ2-3, with D perhaps matching TRBD1 or TRBD2 (5 bases each). The CDR3 spans 15 residues. CDR1 is ENHRY and CDR2 is SYGVKD in the germline V gene. V was shortened by 2 bases and J by 3 bases, with 12 bases between the two germline ends. CDR3 bases: TGTGCCATCAGTGAGGAGCCCTGGGGGACAGATACGCAGTATTTT. Its translation: CAISEEPWGTDTQYF.

There are a few counts of this clonotype. The V gene is TRBV25-1, the J gene TRBJ1-1, with 9 bases that match TRBD1. The CDR3 contains 15 residues. V was pared by 3 bases and J by 10 bases, with 12 bases of the junction left unmatched. CDR1 is MGHDK and CDR2 is SYGVNS in the germline V gene. This CDR3 reads CASSDIKTGGRGAFF. The CDR3 DNA sequence: TGTGCCAGCAGTGACATAAAGACAGGGGGGAGAGGAGCTTTCTTT.

The table lists this clonotype with a few counts. The rearrangement uses TRBV5-1 and TRBJ2-3, with TRBD1 matching 9 bases. CDR3 length: 15 amino acids. V lost 4 bases to trimming and J lost 1 base; unmatched junction nucleotides: 4. Germline-derived CDR1 and CDR2 are SGHRS and YFSETQ. Here the CDR3 DNA reads TGCGCCAGCAGCCACAGGGGGCGGGGCACAGATACGCAGTATTTT. Residues: CASSHRGRGTDTQYF.

This chain joins TRBV12-3 or TRBV12-4 and TRBJ2-7; D gene ambiguous. CDR3 length equals 13 residues. Trimming shortened V by 6 bases and J by 0 bases, and 9 bases separated the two germline ends. CDR3 residues: CASRRTLSYEQYF. The DNA for the CDR3 is TGTGCCAGCAGGCGCACCCTCTCCTACGAGCAGTACTTC.

J is TRBJ1-2 and V is TRBV10-3, with TRBD1 matching 10 bases. The CDR3 is made up of 13 amino acids. V was clipped by 4 bases and J by 7 bases; unmatched bases: 3. CDR1 is ENHRY, CDR2 SYGVKD, per germline. The CDR3 is CAISAGTGVGYTF. CDR3 DNA sequence: TGTGCCATCAGTGCTGGGACAGGGGTTGGCTACACCTTC.

The table lists this clonotype with a few counts. V is TRBV4-1 and J is TRBJ1-4, with D possibly TRBD1 on 6 matching bases. Germline values: CDR1 MGHRA, CDR2 YSYEKL. The CDR3 extends over 14 amino acids. The V end was cut by 5 bases, the J end by 5 bases, with 12 bases between. CDR3 loop: CASSLGQANEKLFF. CDR3 DNA sequence: TGCGCCAGCAGCTTGGGACAAGCAAATGAAAAACTGTTTTTT.

The rearrangement links TRBV15 to TRBJ1-1, with D perhaps TRBD1 (6 bases). Germline CDR1 reads LNHNV; CDR2 reads YYDKDF (reference sequence). The CDR3 extends over 14 amino acids. Trimming stripped 1 base from V and 6 bases from J, with 12 bases between. CDR3 loop: CATSRGGAGAEAFF. Written as DNA, the CDR3 is TGTGCCACCAGCAGAGGGGGGGCTGGGGCTGAAGCTTTCTTT.

This clonotype showed up just a few times. The chain couples TRBV20-1 to TRBJ2-3; D unclear. From germline, CDR1 is DFQATT and CDR2 SNEGSKA (reference sequence). The CDR3 consists of 13 residues. Trimming pared 4 bases from V and 6 bases from J, leaving 14 bases between. The CDR3, as DNA: TGCAGTGCTAAGCTAGTTTTTACCGATACGCAGTATTTT. Its protein is CSAKLVFTDTQYF.

This clonotype was seen many times. The junction departs from germline at one end; a sequencing error may be responsible. V gene TRBV4-3 combines with J gene TRBJ1-2; D is unclear. CDR1 LGHNA and CDR2 YSLEER come from the germline V gene. CDR3 size: 13 residues. CDR3 DNA: TGTGCCAGCAGCCAAGGAGGGAACTATGGCTACACCTTC. The encoded protein is CASSQGGNYGYTF.

The genes are TRBV2 and TRBJ1-1; D ambiguous. This CDR3 has 15 amino acids. The germline V gene encodes CDR1 SNHLY and CDR2 FYNNEI. The V gene lost 8 bases and the J gene lost 4 bases, with 20 bases spanning the gap. CDR3 in amino acids: CASGSATPRGTEAFF. As DNA, the CDR3 is TGTGCCAGCGGGTCGGCTACCCCTCGGGGCACTGAAGCTTTCTTT.

The rearrangement uses TRBV12-3 or TRBV12-4 and TRBJ1-3, with 8 bases fitting TRBD1. The CDR3 extends over 16 amino acids. Trimming removed 7 bases from V and 0 bases from J; junction bases left unmatched: 8. CDR3 region: CASITQGASSGNTIYF. CDR3 nucleotide sequence: TGTGCCAGCATCACGCAGGGGGCGAGCTCTGGAAACACCATATATTTT.